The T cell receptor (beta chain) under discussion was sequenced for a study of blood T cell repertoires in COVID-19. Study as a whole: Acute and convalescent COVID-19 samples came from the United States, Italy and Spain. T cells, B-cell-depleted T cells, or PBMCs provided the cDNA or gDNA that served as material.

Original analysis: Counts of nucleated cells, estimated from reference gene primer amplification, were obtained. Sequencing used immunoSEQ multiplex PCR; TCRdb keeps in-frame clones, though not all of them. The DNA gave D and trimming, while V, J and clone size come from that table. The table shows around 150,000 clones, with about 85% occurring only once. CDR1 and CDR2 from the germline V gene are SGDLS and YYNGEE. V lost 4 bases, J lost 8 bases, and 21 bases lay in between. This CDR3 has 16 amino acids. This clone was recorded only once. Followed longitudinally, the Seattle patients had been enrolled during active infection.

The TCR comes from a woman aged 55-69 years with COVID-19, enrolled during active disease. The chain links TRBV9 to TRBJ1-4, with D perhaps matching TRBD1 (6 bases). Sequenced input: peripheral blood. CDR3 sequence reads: CASSPGLRGIAEKLFF. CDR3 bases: TGTGCCAGCAGCCCAGGGCTGAGGGGGATTGCGGAAAAACTGTTTTTT.